The next 17 T cell receptor beta chains were all read from a single sample in a study of CD8+CD57+ T cells in acquired aplastic anemia. For CDR3 and TCR beta VDJ profiling, genomic DNA was the template used. TCRdb analysed the reads with MiXCR anew, one entry per CDR3 protein. The sample holds about 150,000 distinct CDR3 sequences, 41% seen once. Sequenced sample: sorted CD4+, CD8+, or CD8+CD57+ T cells (not recorded which) from PBMCs. The receptors derive from a human donor in good health, serving as a control.

This clonotype was picked up a small number of times. Possible read error: a much larger clone is one base away. This sequence joins TRBV5-1 and TRBJ2-3; possibly TRBD1 for D (6 bases). The CDR3 runs 15 residues. V was cut by 3 bases and J by 0 bases, with 11 bases left in between. Per germline, CDR1 SGHRS and CDR2 YFSETQ. The CDR3: CASSSQGPSTDTQYF. The CDR3 bases are TGCGCCAGCAGCTCACAGGGACCTAGCACAGATACGCAGTATTTT.

This clonotype was counted ten times or more. As the CDR3 is not closed by the conserved phenylalanine or tryptophan, this likely results from a read error. The rearrangement links TRBV20-1 to TRBJ2-7; maybe TRBD2 (5 bases). Trimming removed 6 bases from V and 4 bases from J, with 13 bases in between. Looked up from germline, CDR1 is DFQATT and CDR2 is SNEGSKA (reference sequence). CDR3 size: 12 residues. The CDR3 spells CSAVSEEYEQYL. CDR3 sequence (DNA): TGCAGTGCAGTTAGCGAAGAATACGAGCAGTACCTC.

This clonotype was seen a handful of times. The V call is TRBV30, the J call TRBJ2-3; 15 nucleotides line up with TRBD2. The germline gives CDR1 GTSNPN, CDR2 SVGIG (reference sequence). J lost 3 bases, V lost 5 bases, and 0 bases had no gene match. The CDR3 is 14 amino acids. In nucleotides, the CDR3 is TGTGCCTGGGGGACTAGCGGGGGGACAGATACGCAGTATTTT. It yields the protein CAWGTSGGTDTQYF.

J is TRBJ1-2 and V is TRBV19, with D tentatively TRBD1 (5 bases). V shed 6 bases and J shed 4 bases, with 9 bases lying between them. This CDR3 has 12 amino acids. Germline loops: CDR1 LNHDA, CDR2 SQIVND (reference sequence). The CDR3: CASRNRSYGYTF. The CDR3 DNA reads as TGTGCCAGTAGGAACAGGTCCTATGGCTACACCTTC.

In this sample, this clonotype turned up a few times. The chain is built from TRBV30 and TRBJ2-1; D not certain. This CDR3 has 11 amino acids. Looked up from germline, CDR1 is GTSNPN and CDR2 is SVGIG (reference sequence). The ends were cut back, 0 bases at V and 10 bases at J, with 7 bases in the middle. In DNA, the CDR3 is TGTGCCTGGAGTGTAGTAAGCGAGCAGTTCTTC. It yields the protein CAWSVVSEQFF. Looking up the rest from reference TRBV30 and TRBJ2-1 gives the full variable domain: SQTIHQWPATLVQPVGSPLSLECTVEGTSNPNLYWYRQAAGRGLQLLFYSVGIGQISSEVPQNLSASRPQDRQFILSSKKLLLSDSGFYLCAWSVVSEQFFGPGTRLTVL.

The V and J genes are TRBV11-1 and TRBJ2-1; D is possibly TRBD1 (7 bases). Deletions cut 1 base from V and 7 bases from J, with 20 bases between. The germline V gene has CDR1 SGHAT and CDR2 FQDESV (reference sequence). CDR3 length: 17 residues. For the CDR3, the DNA is TGTGCCAGCAGCTTAGGGAATCCAGGGGGGCCGGGGAATGAGCAGTTCTTC. The encoded protein is CASSLGNPGGPGNEQFF.

There are many counts of this clonotype. The chain has TRBV30 and TRBJ1-1, with D unresolved. This CDR3 spans 14 amino acids. CDR1 is GTSNPN, CDR2 SVGIG, per germline (reference sequence). V was clipped by 0 bases and J by 0 bases, with 8 bases between them. Here the CDR3 reads CAWSVSPVNTEAFF. CDR3 nucleotide sequence: TGTGCCTGGAGTGTGAGTCCGGTGAACACTGAAGCTTTCTTT.

This sequence joins TRBV20-1 and TRBJ2-7; TRBD1 is a possible D gene (6 bases). The CDR3 consists of 15 residues. Trimming removed 0 bases from V and 0 bases from J, with 12 bases in between. Germline-derived CDR1 and CDR2 are DFQATT and SNEGSKA (reference sequence). The CDR3 region has the DNA TGCAGTGCTAGAGATTGGGGGCAGGCCTCCTACGAGCAGTACTTC. This translates into CSARDWGQASYEQYF.

The J gene is TRBJ2-1, the V gene TRBV24-1; 9 bases agree with TRBD2. This CDR3 spans 16 amino acids. J gave up 7 bases and V 5 bases, and 11 bases lay outside the gene matches. In germline, CDR1 is KGHDR, CDR2 SFDVKD. As DNA, the CDR3 is TGTGCCACCAGTGTCGGTGCGGGGGGGCTGGGGAATGAGCAGTTCTTC. Translation: CATSVGAGGLGNEQFF.

The genes are TRBV18 and TRBJ2-1; 7 nucleotides align to TRBD1. The germline CDR1 and CDR2 sequences are KGHSH and LQKENI. Unmatched junction bases numbered 4, after V lost 3 bases and J lost 2 bases. This CDR3 comprises 15 residues. The chain's CDR3 is CASSPRQGPYNEQFF. CDR3 bases: TGTGCCAGCTCACCTAGACAGGGCCCCTACAATGAGCAGTTCTTC.

Concerning this clonotype itself: Being one base from a much bigger clone, this may be a read error. DNA for the CDR3: TGTGCCATCAGAAAGGGGGTAGAGACCCAGTACTTC. Protein product: CAIRKGVETQYF. V gene TRBV10-3 combines with J gene TRBJ2-5; possible D gene TRBD1, 6 bases. The V gene lost 6 bases and the J gene lost 4 bases, with 9 bases spanning the gap. The CDR3 is made up of 12 amino acids. In germline, CDR1 is ENHRY, CDR2 SYGVKD.

The rearrangement links TRBV9 to TRBJ1-1; D is uncertain. V was shortened by 1 base and J by 3 bases, with 4 bases between the two germline ends. Per germline, CDR1 SGDLS and CDR2 YYNGEE. The CDR3 runs to 12 residues. In nucleotides, the CDR3 is TGTGCCAGCAGCGTACAAGACACTGAAGCTTTCTTT. Its protein product is CASSVQDTEAFF. Based on the CDR3 plus reference TRBV9 and TRBJ1-1, the full variable domain is DSGVTQTPKHLITATGQRVTLRCSPRSGDLSVYWYQQSLDQGLQFLIQYYNGEERAKGNILERFSAQQFPDLHSELNLSSLELGDSALYFCASSVQDTEAFFGQGTRLTVV.

This clonotype showed up just a few times. The V and J genes are TRBV12-3 or TRBV12-4 and TRBJ1-2; no clear D gene. Trimming took off 5 bases at V and 9 bases at J, with 19 bases between the two ends. There are 14 residues in the CDR3. CDR3 coding DNA: TGTGCCAGCAGTCTCCTCCTCTCACTTGGGAGCTACACCTTC. This codes for CASSLLLSLGSYTF.

This chain connects TRBV10-3 to TRBJ1-6, with unresolved D. Trimming removed 6 bases at V and 8 bases at J, with 11 bases between. The CDR3 length is 13 residues. Germline V CDR1 and CDR2: ENHRY, SYGVKD. The chain's CDR3 is CAIRGGKDSPLHF. In DNA form, the CDR3 reads TGTGCCATCAGAGGCGGCAAGGATTCACCCCTCCACTTT.

This clonotype has more than one count but fewer than ten. This may come from a read error, since a much larger clone is one base off. The CDR3 carries no conserved terminal phenylalanine or tryptophan, so it likely arises from a read error. The J gene is TRBJ1-6, the V gene TRBV6-6; 7 nucleotides match TRBD1. Germline CDR1 reads MNHNY; CDR2 reads SVGAGI (reference sequence). The CDR3 has 17 amino acids. J was trimmed by 9 bases and V by 5 bases; bases with no gene match: 16. The CDR3 sequence is CASSTRGQVGMRSPLHL. The CDR3 bases are TGTGCCAGCAGTACCCGAGGACAGGTTGGAATGCGTTCACCCCTCCACCTT.

There are a few counts of this clonotype. The chain has TRBV28 and TRBJ2-7, with TRBD1 as a possible D gene (7 bases). Germline V gene lookup returns CDR1 MDHEN and CDR2 SYDVKM. The CDR3 sequence is 13 residues long. V lost 8 bases and J lost 5, with 16 bases in between. The DNA of the CDR3 is TGTGCCAGCGGGGGGACAGTCCTTAACGAGCAGTACTTC. Translated: CASGGTVLNEQYF.

Details on this clonotype: This may come from a read error, since a much larger clone is one base off. The J gene is TRBJ2-7, the V gene TRBV11-2, with a tentative D call TRBD1 (6 bases). The J call may be wrong; the DNA end is better matched by TRBJ2-5. The germline V gene encodes CDR1 SGHAT and CDR2 FQNNGV. This CDR3 has 17 amino acids. The CDR3 protein is CVSSLRFSGQRKETQYF. DNA for the CDR3: TGTGTCAGCAGCTTGCGTTTCTCAGGACAGCGTAAAGAGACCCAGTACTTC.